The clone carrying this TCR beta chain was picked up many times. The data belong to a study of T-cell reconstitution after alpha-beta-depleted transplantation in children. CDR1 and CDR2 (germline): MNHEY, SVGAGI. CDR3 length equals 15 residues. Trimming stripped 3 bases from V and 0 bases from J, with 10 bases between. A library of TCRbeta sequences, prepared with unique molecular identifiers, was generated. MiXCR, run by TCRdb on the PCR reads, gives a single entry per CDR3 protein. The table records 140,000 to 150,000 distinct CDR3 sequences, roughly 8.8% of them present only once. This receptor was taken from a female patient younger than 10 who had a stem cell transplant for congenital amegakaryocytic thrombocytopenia, so the T cells may come from the graft donor. Material: PBMCs, mostly from graft donor cells, obtained 180 days after TCRalphabeta/CD19-depleted stem cell transplant. The chain combines TRBV6-5 with TRBJ2-3; D gene ambiguous. In nucleotides, the CDR3 is TGTGCCAGCAGTTATAGTTCGGGTAGCACAGATACGCAGTATTTT. Protein sequence: CASSYSSGSTDTQYF.